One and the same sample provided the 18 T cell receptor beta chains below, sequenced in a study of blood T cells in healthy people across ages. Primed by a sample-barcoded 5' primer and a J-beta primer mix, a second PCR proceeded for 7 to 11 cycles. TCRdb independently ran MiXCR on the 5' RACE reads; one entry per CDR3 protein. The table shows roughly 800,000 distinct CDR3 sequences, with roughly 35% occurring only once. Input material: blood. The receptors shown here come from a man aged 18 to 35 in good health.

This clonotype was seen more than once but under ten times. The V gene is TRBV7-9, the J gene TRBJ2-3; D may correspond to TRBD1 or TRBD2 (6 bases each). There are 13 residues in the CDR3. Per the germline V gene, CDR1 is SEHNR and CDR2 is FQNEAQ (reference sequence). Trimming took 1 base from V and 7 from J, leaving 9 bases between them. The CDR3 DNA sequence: TGTGCCAGCAGCTTAGGAGGGGGGAATACGCAGTATTTT. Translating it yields CASSLGGGNTQYF.

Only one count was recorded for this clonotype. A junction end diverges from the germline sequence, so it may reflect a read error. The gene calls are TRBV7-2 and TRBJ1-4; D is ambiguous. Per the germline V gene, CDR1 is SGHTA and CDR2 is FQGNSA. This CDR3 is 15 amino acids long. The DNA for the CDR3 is TGTGCCACCAGCTTAGACGCGGGTCTCCCTGGAAAACTGTTTTTT. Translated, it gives CATSLDAGLPGKLFF.

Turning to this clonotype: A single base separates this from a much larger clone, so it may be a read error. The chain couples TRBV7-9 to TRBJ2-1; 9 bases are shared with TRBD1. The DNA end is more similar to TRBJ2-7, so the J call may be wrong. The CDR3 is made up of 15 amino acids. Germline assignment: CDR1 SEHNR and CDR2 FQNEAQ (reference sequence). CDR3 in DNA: TGTGCCAGCAGCTTAGGGACAGGGGAATACAATGAGCAGTACTTC. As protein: CASSLGTGEYNEQYF.

The CDR3 DNA is TGTGCCAGCAGCCAAGACCCCCCGCGGACAGGGGGAAGAAACATTCAGTACTTC. Its protein is CASSQDPPRTGGRNIQYF. V usage is TRBV14 and J usage is TRBJ2-4; TRBD1 aligns across 10 bases. J gave up 6 bases and V 0 bases, and 11 bases lay outside the gene matches. CDR1 and CDR2 from the germline V gene are SGHDN and FVKESK. The CDR3 is 18 residues long.

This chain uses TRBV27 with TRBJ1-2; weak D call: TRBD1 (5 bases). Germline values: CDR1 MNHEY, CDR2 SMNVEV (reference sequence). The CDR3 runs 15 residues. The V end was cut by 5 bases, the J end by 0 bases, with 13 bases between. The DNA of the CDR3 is TGTGCCAGCAGTCCCTCCGGCAGGGCTAACTATGGCTACACCTTC. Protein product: CASSPSGRANYGYTF.

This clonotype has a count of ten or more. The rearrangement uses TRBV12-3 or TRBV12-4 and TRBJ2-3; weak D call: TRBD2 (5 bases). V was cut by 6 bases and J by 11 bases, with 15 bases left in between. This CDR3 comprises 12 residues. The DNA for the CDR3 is TGTGCCAGCAGGACAAGACTATCGGGGCAGTATTTT. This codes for CASRTRLSGQYF.

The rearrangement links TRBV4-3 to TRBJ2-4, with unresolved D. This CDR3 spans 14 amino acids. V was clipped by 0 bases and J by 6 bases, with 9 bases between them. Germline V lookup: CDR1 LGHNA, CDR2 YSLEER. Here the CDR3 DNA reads TGCGCCAGCAGCCAAGATCGGGCACCAAACATTCAGTACTTC. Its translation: CASSQDRAPNIQYF.

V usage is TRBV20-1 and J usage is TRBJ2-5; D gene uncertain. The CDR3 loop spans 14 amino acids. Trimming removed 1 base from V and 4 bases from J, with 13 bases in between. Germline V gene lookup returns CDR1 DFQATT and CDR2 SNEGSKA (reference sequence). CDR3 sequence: CSARGVSFVETQYF. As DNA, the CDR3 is TGCAGTGCTAGAGGGGTATCTTTTGTAGAGACCCAGTACTTC.

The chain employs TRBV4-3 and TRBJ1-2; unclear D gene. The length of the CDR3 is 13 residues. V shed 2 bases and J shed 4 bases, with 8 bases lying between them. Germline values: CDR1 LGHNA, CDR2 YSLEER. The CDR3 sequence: CASSQSRSYGYTF. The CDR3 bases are TGCGCCAGCAGCCAAAGCAGGAGCTATGGCTACACCTTC.

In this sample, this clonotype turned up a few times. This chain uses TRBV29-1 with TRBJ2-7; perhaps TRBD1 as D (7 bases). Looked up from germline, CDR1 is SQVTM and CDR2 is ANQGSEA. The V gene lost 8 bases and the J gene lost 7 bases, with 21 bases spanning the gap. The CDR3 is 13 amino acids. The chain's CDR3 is CSPEGGQLGEQYF. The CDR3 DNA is TGCAGCCCCGAGGGGGGACAGCTTGGTGAGCAGTACTTC.

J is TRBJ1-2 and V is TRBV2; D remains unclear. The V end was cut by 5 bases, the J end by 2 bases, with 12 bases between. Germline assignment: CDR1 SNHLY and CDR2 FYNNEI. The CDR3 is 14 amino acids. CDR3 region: CASSLAGRNYGYTF. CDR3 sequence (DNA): TGTGCCAGCAGTCTGGCGGGTAGGAACTATGGCTACACCTTC. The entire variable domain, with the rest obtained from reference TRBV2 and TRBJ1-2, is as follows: EPEVTQTPSHQVTQMGQEVILRCVPISNHLYFYWYRQILGQKVEFLVSFYNNEISEKSEIFDDQFSVERPDGSNFTLKIRSTKLEDSAMYFCASSLAGRNYGYTFGSGTRLTVV.

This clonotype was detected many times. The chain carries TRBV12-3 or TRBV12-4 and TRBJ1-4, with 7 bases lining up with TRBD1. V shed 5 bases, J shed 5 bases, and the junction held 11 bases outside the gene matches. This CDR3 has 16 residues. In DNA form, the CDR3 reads TGTGCCAGCAGTACCAACGAGGGGGCAAAGAATGAAAAACTGTTTTTT. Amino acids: CASSTNEGAKNEKLFF.

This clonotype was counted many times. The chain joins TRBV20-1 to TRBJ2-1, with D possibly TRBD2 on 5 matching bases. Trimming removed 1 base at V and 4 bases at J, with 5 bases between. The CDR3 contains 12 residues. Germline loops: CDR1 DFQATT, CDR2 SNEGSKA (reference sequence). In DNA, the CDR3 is TGCAGTGCTAGAGGGGAGTACAATGAGCAGTTCTTC. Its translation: CSARGEYNEQFF.

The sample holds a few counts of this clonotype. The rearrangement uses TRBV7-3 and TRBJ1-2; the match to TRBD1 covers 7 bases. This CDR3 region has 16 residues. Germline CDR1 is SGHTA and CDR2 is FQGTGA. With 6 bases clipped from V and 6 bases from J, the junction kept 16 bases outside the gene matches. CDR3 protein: CASRPGPGTVRDGYTF. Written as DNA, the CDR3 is TGTGCCAGCAGACCCGGTCCCGGGACAGTGAGGGATGGCTACACCTTC.

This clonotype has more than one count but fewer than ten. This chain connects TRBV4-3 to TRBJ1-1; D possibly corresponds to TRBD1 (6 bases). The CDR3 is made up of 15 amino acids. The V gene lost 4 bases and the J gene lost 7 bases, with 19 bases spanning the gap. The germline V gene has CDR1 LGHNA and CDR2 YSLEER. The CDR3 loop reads CASSPSLGGPLEAFF. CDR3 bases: TGCGCCAGCAGCCCATCCCTAGGGGGGCCCCTTGAAGCTTTCTTT.

CDR3 nucleotide sequence: TGTGCCAGCAGTTTTGGGTCCGGCATTCAGTACTTC. Translated, it gives CASSFGSGIQYF. The chain joins TRBV12-3 or TRBV12-4 to TRBJ2-4; D is ambiguous. This CDR3 comprises 12 residues. Trimming stripped 3 bases from V and 9 bases from J, with 9 bases between.

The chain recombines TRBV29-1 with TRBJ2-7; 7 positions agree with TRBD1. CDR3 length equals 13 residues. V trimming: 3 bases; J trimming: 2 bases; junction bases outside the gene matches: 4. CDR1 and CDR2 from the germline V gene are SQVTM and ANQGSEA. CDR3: CSVDGDSPYEQYF. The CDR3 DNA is TGCAGCGTTGATGGGGACAGCCCCTACGAGCAGTACTTC.

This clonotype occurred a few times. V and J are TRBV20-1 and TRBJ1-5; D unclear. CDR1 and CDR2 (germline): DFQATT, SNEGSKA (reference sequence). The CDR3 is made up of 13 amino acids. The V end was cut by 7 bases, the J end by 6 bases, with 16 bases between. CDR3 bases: TGCAGTGTTTCAAAGGGAGAAGGTCAGCCCCAGCATTTT. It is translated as CSVSKGEGQPQHF.